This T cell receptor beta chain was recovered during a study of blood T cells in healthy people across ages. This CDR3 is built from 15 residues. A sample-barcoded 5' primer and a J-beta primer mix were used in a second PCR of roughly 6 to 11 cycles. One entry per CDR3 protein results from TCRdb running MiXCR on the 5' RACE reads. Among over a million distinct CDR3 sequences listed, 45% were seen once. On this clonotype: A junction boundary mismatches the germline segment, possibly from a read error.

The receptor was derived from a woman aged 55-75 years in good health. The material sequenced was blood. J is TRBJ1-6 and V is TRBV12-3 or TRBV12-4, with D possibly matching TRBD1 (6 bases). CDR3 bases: TGTGCCAGCAGCTTAGGACAGTTTTATAATTCACCCCTCCACTTT. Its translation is CASSLGQFYNSPLHF.